This T cell receptor beta chain is drawn from a study of blood T cell repertoires in COVID-19. About the study: Specimens from acute and convalescent COVID-19 originated in the United States, Italy and Spain. Sources were T cells, B-cell-depleted T cells, or PBMCs; the material itself was cDNA or gDNA.

Authors' data handling: The authors estimated nucleated cell counts from reference gene primer amplification. Produced via immunoSEQ multiplex PCR; TCRdb's table is partial and in-frame only. V and J calls and clone size follow that table, whereas D and trimming were derived from the DNA. Seen here are approximately 240,000 clones, around four fifths observed once, and the top ten hold around 6.8%. V lost 5 bases and J lost 6; bases outside the gene matches: 6. There are 14 residues in the CDR3. Germline CDR1 is SNHLY and CDR2 is FYNNEI. The sample taken for sequencing was peripheral blood. The source of this sequence is a woman aged 60-75 years with active or convalescent COVID-19. V and J are TRBV2 and TRBJ2-1; 8 positions agree with TRBD1. CDR3 sequence (DNA): TGTGCCAGCAGTCCGCCGGACAGGGTCAATGAGCAGTTCTTC. It is translated as CASSPPDRVNEQFF.